Each of the 22 T cell receptor beta chains below was sequenced from the same sample in a study of blood T cell repertoires in COVID-19. Repertoires were generated with immunoSEQ multiplex PCR, while TCRdb's copy carries only in-frame clones and drops some. This table has some 240,000 clones, over 70% appearing once. The sequencing input was peripheral blood. The receptors come from a woman in her sixties or seventies with COVID-19, enrolled during active disease.

The rearrangement joins TRBV9 to TRBJ2-1, with 7 bases that match TRBD2. The CDR3 extends over 14 amino acids. The junction had 6 bases not matched to a gene; V was cut back by 1 base and J by 8 bases. Germline values: CDR1 SGDLS, CDR2 YYNGEE. CDR3 loop: CASSVREVVHEQFF. The CDR3 DNA reads TGTGCCAGCAGCGTACGGGAGGTGGTGCATGAGCAGTTCTTC.

The V and J genes are TRBV19 and TRBJ2-3; 10 bases match TRBD2. CDR3 length: 17 residues. Losses at the gene ends were 2 bases for V and 5 bases for J; bases not matched to a gene: 10. Germline CDR1 reads LNHDA; CDR2 reads SQIVND (reference sequence). CDR3 nucleotide sequence: TGTGCCAGTAGTATATCCCCTCCTAGCGGGAGTCAAGATACGCAGTATTTT. Translated, it gives CASSISPPSGSQDTQYF.

This clone came up a few times. The chain has TRBV9 and TRBJ2-7, with TRBD2 as a possible D gene (5 bases). Germline V CDR1 and CDR2: SGDLS, YYNGEE. This CDR3 has 15 residues. V was clipped by 0 bases and J by 4 bases, with 14 bases between them. CDR3 in amino acids: CASSVGLGLAYEQYF. The CDR3, as DNA: TGTGCCAGCAGCGTAGGGCTTGGGCTAGCTTACGAGCAGTACTTC.

This chain connects TRBV19 to TRBJ2-7; 8 bases fit TRBD1. CDR1 LNHDA and CDR2 SQIVND come from the germline V gene (reference sequence). V was clipped by 3 bases and J by 7 bases; unmatched bases: 11. The CDR3 extends over 15 amino acids. CDR3 nucleotides: TGTGCCAGTAGTATTGGGACAGGACCCCTGGGAGAGCAGTACTTC. This codes for CASSIGTGPLGEQYF.

This clone was detected a few times. This chain connects TRBV19 to TRBJ1-6, with TRBD1 matching over 8 bases. Per the germline V gene, CDR1 is LNHDA and CDR2 is SQIVND (reference sequence). The length of the CDR3 is 14 residues. The ends lost 7 bases at V and 9 bases at J; junction bases unmatched: 8. In DNA, the CDR3 is TGTGCCAGTAAGGATGGACAGGGAGCTTCACCCCTCCACTTT. Amino acids: CASKDGQGASPLHF.

Written as DNA, the CDR3 is TGTGCCTGGAGTCCACCAACGAACAGGGGGCATGGCTACACCTTC. It specifies CAWSPPTNRGHGYTF. The chain is built from TRBV30 and TRBJ1-2; 9 positions match TRBD1. The J segment lost 6 bases and the V segment lost 2 bases, leaving 10 bases of the junction unmatched. Germline CDR1 is GTSNPN and CDR2 is SVGIG (reference sequence). This CDR3 is 15 amino acids long.

CDR3 amino acids: CASSELWTESSYEQYF. The CDR3 DNA is TGTGCCAGCAGTGAATTGTGGACAGAAAGCTCCTACGAGCAGTACTTC. The V call is TRBV2, the J call TRBJ2-7; the D gene is possibly TRBD1 (6 bases). There are 16 residues in the CDR3. Trimming shortened V by 2 bases and J by 0 bases, and 14 bases separated the two germline ends. The germline gives CDR1 SNHLY, CDR2 FYNNEI.

The rearrangement links TRBV2 to TRBJ1-4; 9 bases align to TRBD1. Germline loops: CDR1 SNHLY, CDR2 FYNNEI. The V gene end was trimmed by 6 bases and the J gene end by 2 bases; junction bases not matched to a gene: 7. The CDR3 is 16 residues long. For the CDR3, the DNA is TGTGCCAGCAGCGAGGACAGGGGAGGGACTAATGAAAAACTGTTTTTT. It encodes CASSEDRGGTNEKLFF.

This chain links TRBV6-2 or TRBV6-3 with TRBJ2-1; TRBD1 matches 11 bases. Per the germline V gene, CDR1 is MNHEY and CDR2 is SVGEGT. The CDR3 has 15 amino acids. The V and J ends lost 5 bases and 6 bases, in that order; junction bases with no gene match: 6. In DNA, the CDR3 is TGTGCCAGCAGTCGGACAGGGGGCAAAGGCAATGAGCAGTTCTTC. This gives the protein CASSRTGGKGNEQFF.

The chain carries TRBV18 and TRBJ2-3; D is unclear. CDR1 is KGHSH and CDR2 is LQKENI in the germline V gene. V shed 1 base and J shed 6 bases, with 5 bases lying between them. The CDR3 is made up of 12 amino acids. CDR3 nucleotide sequence: TGTGCCAGCTCACCACGGCCGGATACGCAGTATTTT. Its protein is CASSPRPDTQYF.

About this clone itself: At the DNA level, this CDR3 is encoded by other sequences in the same sample as well. The chain joins TRBV7-2 to TRBJ2-7, with 7 bases fitting TRBD2. The CDR3 loop spans 14 amino acids. The V gene's germline CDR1 is SGHTA and CDR2 FQGNSA. Unmatched junction bases numbered 0, after V lost 1 base and J lost 0 bases. CDR3 sequence reads: CASSLGLASYEQYF. As DNA, the CDR3 is TGTGCCAGCAGCTTAGGACTAGCCTCCTACGAGCAGTACTTC.

In the case of this clone: The germline gene is not matched at one end of the junction; a read error may be the cause. J is TRBJ2-7 and V is TRBV7-7, with 13 bases fitting TRBD2. The germline V gene encodes CDR1 SSHAT and CDR2 FNYEAQ (reference sequence). The CDR3 totals 16 residues. In DNA, the CDR3 is TGTGCTAGCAGCCGAAGCGGGACTAGCGGGGCCTACGAGCAGTACTTC. Protein: CASSRSGTSGAYEQYF.

The chain joins TRBV29-1 to TRBJ2-3; 8 nucleotides line up with TRBD1. Germline loops: CDR1 SQVTM, CDR2 ANQGSEA. This CDR3 is built from 12 residues. J gave up 4 bases and V 8 bases, and 5 bases lay outside the gene matches. The CDR3 here is CSIRTGPDTQYF. The CDR3 DNA reads as TGCAGCATCAGGACAGGGCCAGATACGCAGTATTTT.

The chain is built from TRBV5-4 and TRBJ2-2; 7 positions agree with TRBD1. Germline CDR1 is SGHNT and CDR2 is YYREEE (reference sequence). The V gene end was trimmed by 1 base and the J gene end by 6 bases; junction bases not matched to a gene: 6. CDR3 length equals 15 residues. CDR3 sequence reads: CASSLNSGGPGELFF. CDR3 in DNA: TGTGCCAGCAGCTTGAATTCAGGGGGTCCCGGGGAGCTGTTTTTT.

V usage is TRBV10-3 and J usage is TRBJ2-1; maybe TRBD2 (6 bases). V lost 9 bases, J lost 4 bases, and 13 bases lay in between. The germline V gene encodes CDR1 ENHRY and CDR2 SYGVKD. This CDR3 has 13 residues. The CDR3: CAISPLAYNEQFF. CDR3 nucleotides: TGTGCCATTTCCCCACTAGCATACAATGAGCAGTTCTTC.

The chain recombines TRBV11-3 with TRBJ1-1; D gene unclear. The CDR3 contains 12 residues. Germline V lookup: CDR1 SGHNT, CDR2 YENEEA. V was trimmed by 5 bases and J by 3 bases, leaving 7 bases between them. In nucleotides, the CDR3 is TGTGCCAGCAGCCTCCGGGACACTGAAGCTTTCTTT. This sequence encodes CASSLRDTEAFF. Combining the CDR3 with reference TRBV11-3 and TRBJ1-1 gives the whole variable domain EAGVVQSPRYKIIEKKQPVAFWCNPISGHNTLYWYLQNLGQGPELLIRYENEEAVDDSQLPKDRFSAERLKGVDSTLKIQPAELGDSAVYLCASSLRDTEAFFGQGTRLTVV.

This chain connects TRBV5-1 to TRBJ1-2; tentatively, D is TRBD1 (5 bases). The V gene lost 2 bases and the J gene lost 8 bases, with 16 bases spanning the gap. In germline, CDR1 is SGHRS, CDR2 YFSETQ. The CDR3 totals 14 residues. The CDR3 is CASSLQFAREGYTF. The CDR3, as DNA: TGCGCCAGCAGCTTACAATTCGCCAGGGAAGGCTACACCTTC.

This chain connects TRBV5-1 to TRBJ1-6; the D gene is possibly TRBD1 (6 bases). CDR1 is SGHRS and CDR2 is YFSETQ in the germline V gene. The CDR3 has 16 amino acids. Deletions cut 5 bases from V and 7 bases from J, with 19 bases between. CDR3 sequence: CASRRDGQRGNSPLHF. The CDR3 DNA follows: TGCGCCAGCAGGAGGGACGGGCAAAGGGGGAATTCACCCCTCCACTTT. Together with reference TRBV5-1 and TRBJ1-6, the CDR3 gives the full variable domain: KAGVTQTPRYLIKTRGQQVTLSCSPISGHRSVSWYQQTPGQGLQFLFEYFSETQRNKGNFPGRFSGRQFSNSRSEMNVSTLELGDSALYLCASRRDGQRGNSPLHFGNGTRLTVT.

This clone was recorded only once. The rearrangement uses TRBV3-1 (or the pseudogene TRBV3-2) and TRBJ1-6; no reliable D call. Germline V gene data show CDR1 as LGHDT and CDR2 as YNNKEL (reference sequence). V lost 0 bases and J 13 bases, leaving 16 bases between the germline ends. This CDR3 spans 15 amino acids. The CDR3 loop is CASSQDTRSSAPLHF. The CDR3 DNA follows: TGTGCCAGCAGCCAAGATACCCGGAGTAGCGCGCCCCTCCACTTT.

The chain employs TRBV30 and TRBJ2-3; 9 positions agree with TRBD1. Trimming at V came to 3 bases and at J to 1 base, leaving 5 bases not matched to a gene. The CDR3 extends over 15 amino acids. Germline CDR1 reads GTSNPN; CDR2 reads SVGIG (reference sequence). CDR3 amino acids: CAWSNRGQRTDTQYF. The CDR3 region has the DNA TGTGCCTGGAGCAACAGGGGGCAACGCACAGATACGCAGTATTTT.

This clone occurred a few times. V and J are TRBV7-9 and TRBJ1-1; D uncertain. CDR1 is SEHNR and CDR2 is FQNEAQ in the germline V gene (reference sequence). Trimming pared 5 bases from V and 1 base from J, leaving 11 bases between. This CDR3 contains 14 residues. This CDR3 reads CASSPRGGNTEAFF. The CDR3, as DNA: TGTGCCAGCAGCCCGAGAGGCGGGAACACTGAAGCTTTCTTT.

This clone was seen ten or more times. The rearrangement uses TRBV2 and TRBJ2-7, with D possibly matching TRBD2 (6 bases). This CDR3 comprises 15 residues. Between the trimmed V and J ends, which lost 6 bases and 3 bases, there was a span of 18 bases. Per germline, CDR1 SNHLY and CDR2 FYNNEI. DNA of the CDR3: TGTGCCAGCAGCCCCGGGCGGGACGGAATCTACGAGCAGTACTTC. As protein: CASSPGRDGIYEQYF.